The entry that follows covers one TCR beta chain sequence. Its antigen remains unknown. PCR employed 60 Vbeta and 13 Jbeta primers. Using immunoSEQ multiplex PCR, the repertoire was profiled, and TCRdb retains in-frame clones only, with some absent. The table lists roughly 180,000 clones, around three quarters of them singletons. These data originate in a study of cytomegalovirus exposure and HLA in healthy donors. General study points: Reports state that TCR beta sequences accurately predicted most subjects' HLA-A and HLA-B alleles. A later analysis showed TCR association rates differing by HLA locus, peaking at DRB1 and lowest at HLA-C. Listed as cytomegalovirus-associated were 170 or so TCR beta chains.

The sequence came from a woman in her thirties in good health and CMV-seronegative. The sample comprised PBMCs.

The CDR3 DNA sequence: TGTGCCAGCTCACGCTCGACTAGCATGGAGACCCAGTACTTC. Its protein is CASSRSTSMETQYF. This chain joins TRBV18 and TRBJ2-5; 7 nucleotides align to TRBD2. Germline-derived CDR1 and CDR2 are KGHSH and LQKENI. The CDR3 runs to 14 residues. The V and J ends lost 4 bases and 5 bases, in that order; junction bases with no gene match: 7. Drawing the rest from reference TRBV18 and TRBJ2-5, the complete variable domain is NAGVMQNPRHLVRRRGQEARLRCSPMKGHSHVYWYRQLPEEGLKFMVYLQKENIIDESGMPKERFSAEFPKEGPSILRIQQVVRGDSAAYFCASSRSTSMETQYFGPGTRLLVL.